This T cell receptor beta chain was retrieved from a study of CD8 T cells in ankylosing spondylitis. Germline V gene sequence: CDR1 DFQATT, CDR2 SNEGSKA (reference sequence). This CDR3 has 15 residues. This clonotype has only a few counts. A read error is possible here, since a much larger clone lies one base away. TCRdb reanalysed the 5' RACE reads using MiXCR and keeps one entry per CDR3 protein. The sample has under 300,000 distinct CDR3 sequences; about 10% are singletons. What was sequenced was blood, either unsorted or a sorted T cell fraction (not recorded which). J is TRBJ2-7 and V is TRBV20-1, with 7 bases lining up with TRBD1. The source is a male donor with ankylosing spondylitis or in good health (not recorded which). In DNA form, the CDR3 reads TGCTGTGCTAGAGACAGGGCGATCCAAACCTACGAGCAGTACTTC. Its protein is CCARDRAIQTYEQYF.